This T cell receptor beta chain derives from a study of CD8 T cells in ankylosing spondylitis. A single record per CDR3 protein comes from TCRdb applying MiXCR to the 5' RACE reads. The sample shows some 200,000 distinct CDR3 sequences, 7.3% of them seen only once. Points from the study as a whole: Ankylosing spondylitis blood appeared to be characterized by a TCR beta motif of under ten highly homologous variants. Peripheral blood held disease-linked clones only at relatively low frequency, and these were CD8+. Within matched ankylosing spondylitis synovial fluid, disease-linked clones were reportedly significantly enriched.

This clonotype was observed a handful of times. Its specificity is unknown. The V gene lost 5 bases and the J gene lost 6 bases, with 12 bases spanning the gap. The CDR3 consists of 14 residues. From germline, CDR1 is KGHDR and CDR2 SFDVKD. The sequencing input was blood, either unsorted or a sorted T cell fraction (not recorded which). The chain combines TRBV24-1 with TRBJ2-2; no reliable D call. The receptor was isolated from a male donor with ankylosing spondylitis. The CDR3 spells CATSVEGSAGELFF. The CDR3, as DNA: TGTGCCACCAGTGTCGAAGGTTCTGCCGGGGAGCTGTTTTTT.